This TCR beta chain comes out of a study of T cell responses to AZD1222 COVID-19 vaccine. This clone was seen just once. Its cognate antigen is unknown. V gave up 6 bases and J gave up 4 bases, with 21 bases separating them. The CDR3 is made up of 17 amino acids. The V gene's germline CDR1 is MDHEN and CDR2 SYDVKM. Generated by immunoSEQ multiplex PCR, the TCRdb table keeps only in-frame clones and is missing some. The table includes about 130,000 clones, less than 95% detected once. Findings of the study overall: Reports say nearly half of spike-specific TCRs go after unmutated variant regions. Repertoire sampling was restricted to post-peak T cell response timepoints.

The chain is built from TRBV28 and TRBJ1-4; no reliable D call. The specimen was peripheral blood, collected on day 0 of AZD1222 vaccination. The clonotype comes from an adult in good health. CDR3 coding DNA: TGTGCCAGCAGCCCTCTAGTTCGACGGTTAAGTAATGAAAAACTGTTTTTT. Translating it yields CASSPLVRRLSNEKLFF.